These T cell receptor beta chains were read from a single sample in a study of blood T cell repertoires in COVID-19. TCRdb's table, derived via immunoSEQ multiplex PCR, lists solely in-frame clones and lacks some. Here the sample spans roughly 100,000 clones, more than 80% being singletons. Sequencing was carried out using peripheral blood. The origin of the receptors is a human donor in a cohort sampled during active COVID-19. Each CDR3 is given with its conserved first and last residue. The D gene is left open where the match is weak. Clone size is stated in some rows and not others, as once, few, many or a class when expanded.

D gene,CDR3 length,clone size,J gene,V gene,CDR3 protein,CDR3 DNA
-,15,-,TRBJ1-6,TRBV6-5,CASSTRGGVNSPLHF,TGTGCCAGCAGTACCCGGGGGGGGGTTAATTCACCCCTCCACTTT
TRBD1,17,-,TRBJ2-1,TRBV5-1,CASSLEGAGLPANEQFF,TGCGCCAGCAGCTTGGAGGGGGCCGGGTTGCCAGCCAATGAGCAGTTCTTC
-,17,once,TRBJ1-6,TRBV18,CASSQFWGVRRNSPLHF,TGTGCCAGCTCACAATTTTGGGGGGTTCGTAGGAATTCACCCCTCCACTTT
TRBD1,14,-,TRBJ1-2,TRBV6-5,CASSLRTGSDGYTF,TGTGCCAGCAGTCTACGGACAGGGTCGGACGGCTACACCTTC
TRBD2,14,-,TRBJ2-5,TRBV7-3,CASSLAGGAETQYF,TGTGCCAGCAGCTTAGCCGGGGGGGCGGAGACCCAGTACTTC
TRBD1,13,few,TRBJ1-4,TRBV30,CAWKGQTNEKLFF,TGTGCCTGGAAGGGACAGACGAATGAAAAACTGTTTTTT
-,14,-,TRBJ2-6,TRBV18,CASSPSSGANVLTF,TGTGCCAGCTCCCCGAGCTCTGGGGCCAACGTCCTGACTTTC
-,14,-,TRBJ2-2,TRBV4-1,CASSRETITGELFF,TGCGCCAGCAGTCGGGAGACTATCACCGGGGAGCTGTTTTTT
-,14,once,TRBJ1-2,TRBV2,CASTDTTLLGGYTF,TGTGCCAGCACCGATACGACCCTTCTAGGTGGCTACACCTTC
TRBD2,19,-,TRBJ2-6,TRBV6-2/TRBV6-3,CASSKNSGGFPSGANVLTF,TGTGCCAGCAGTAAAAACAGCGGGGGGTTTCCCTCTGGGGCCAACGTCCTGACTTTC
-,16,-,TRBJ2-3,TRBV2,CASIRFGTASTDTQYF,TGTGCCAGCATCCGCTTTGGAACAGCTAGCACAGATACGCAGTATTTT
-,13,-,TRBJ1-2,TRBV7-8,CASSFSPAYGYTF,TGTGCCAGCAGCTTTTCCCCCGCGTACGGCTACACCTTC
TRBD2,20,once,TRBJ2-3,TRBV7-8,CASSLEVLAGVASSTDTQYF,TGTGCCAGCAGCTTAGAGGTACTAGCGGGGGTCGCCTCTAGCACAGATACGCAGTATTTT
-,15,-,TRBJ1-6,TRBV7-6,CASSPRGSYNSPLHF,TGTGCCAGCAGCCCCCGGGGAAGCTATAATTCACCCCTCCACTTT
TRBD1,14,-,TRBJ1-6,TRBV18,CASSGTGVNSPLHF,TGTGCCAGCTCAGGGACAGGGGTTAATTCACCCCTCCACTTT
TRBD1,17,-,TRBJ2-1,TRBV11-3,CASSGSGQTSSYNEQFF,TGTGCCAGCAGCGGATCGGGACAGACGAGCTCCTACAATGAGCAGTTCTTC
TRBD1,13,-,TRBJ1-2,TRBV2,CATTGGSNYGYTF,TGTGCCACAACAGGGGGCTCGAACTATGGCTACACCTTC
TRBD1,17,-,TRBJ1-2,TRBV5-1,CASSLPLTGTGLSGYTF,TGCGCCAGCAGCTTGCCACTAACCGGGACAGGGCTTAGTGGCTACACCTTC
-,14,-,TRBJ1-5,TRBV2,CASSDPGGELPQHF,TGTGCCAGCAGTGACCCGGGGGGCGAGTTACCCCAGCATTTT
-,12,-,TRBJ2-1,TRBV30,CACQKVGTNPFF,TGTGCCTGCCAAAAAGTAGGGACAAATCCTTTCTTC
-,20,-,TRBJ2-1,TRBV4-3,CASSQGGSCSDSPLGNEQFF,TGCGCCAGCAGCCAAGGGGGTAGCTGTTCGGACAGCCCTCTCGGGAATGAGCAGTTCTTC
TRBD1,13,-,TRBJ2-3,TRBV5-4,CASSSQGADTQYF,TGTGCCAGCAGCTCGCAGGGGGCAGATACGCAGTATTTT
-,12,-,TRBJ2-3,TRBV5-4,CASSRGPDTQYF,TGTGCCAGCAGCCGAGGCCCAGATACGCAGTATTTT
TRBD2,16,-,TRBJ2-3,TRBV11-2,CASSLIAGGGSDTQYF,TGTGCCAGCAGCTTAATCGCCGGGGGGGGCTCAGATACGCAGTATTTT
-,14,once,TRBJ1-1,TRBV18,CASSPQGLNTEAFF,TGTGCCAGCTCGCCCCAGGGGCTGAACACTGAAGCTTTCTTT
TRBD2,15,-,TRBJ2-1,TRBV3-1/TRBV3-2,CASSQAPLAWGEQFF,TGTGCCAGCAGCCAAGCTCCACTAGCGTGGGGTGAGCAGTTCTTC
TRBD2,17,-,TRBJ2-1,TRBV5-1,CASSLGLAGGSYNEQFF,TGCGCCAGCAGCTTGGGACTAGCGGGGGGCTCGTACAATGAGCAGTTCTTC
-,16,-,TRBJ1-2,TRBV3-1/TRBV3-2,CASSHLMGSPNYGYTF,TGTGCCAGCAGCCATTTAATGGGCAGCCCTAACTATGGCTACACCTTC
-,15,-,TRBJ2-7,TRBV7-2,CASSSQSGTGSEQYF,TGTGCCAGCAGCTCCCAGTCGGGCACAGGGAGCGAGCAGTACTTC
TRBD2,14,-,TRBJ2-5,TRBV7-2,CASSLAGLQETQYF,TGTGCCAGCAGCCTAGCGGGACTGCAAGAGACCCAGTACTTC
-,14,-,TRBJ2-7,TRBV7-2,CASSFTGGDYEQYF,TGTGCCAGCAGCTTCACCGGAGGGGACTACGAGCAGTACTTC
TRBD2,15,-,TRBJ2-5,TRBV28,CASTVVRGGVETQYF,TGTGCCAGCACCGTAGTCCGGGGAGGGGTAGAGACCCAGTACTTC
TRBD1,15,-,TRBJ2-3,TRBV4-3,CASNPGQSFTDTQYF,TGCGCCAGCAACCCGGGACAGAGTTTCACAGATACGCAGTATTTT
TRBD2,16,-,TRBJ2-1,TRBV9,CASLRGAGGATNEQFF,TGTGCCAGCCTGAGAGGAGCGGGGGGGGCAACCAATGAGCAGTTCTTC
-,14,-,TRBJ2-3,TRBV6-4,CASSAYGVRDTQYF,TGTGCCAGCAGTGCCTATGGAGTACGGGATACGCAGTATTTT
-,14,few,TRBJ1-3,TRBV7-8,CASSLQAAGNTIYF,TGTGCCAGCAGCCTACAGGCCGCTGGAAACACCATATATTTT
TRBD1,16,-,TRBJ1-6,TRBV5-1,CASTFGTGEDNSPLHF,TGCGCCAGCACCTTTGGGACAGGGGAGGATAATTCACCCCTCCACTTT
TRBD1,15,few,TRBJ2-3,TRBV6-5,CASSPRQGYTDTQYF,TGTGCCAGCAGTCCCCGACAGGGATACACAGATACGCAGTATTTT
-,14,-,TRBJ2-5,TRBV3-1/TRBV3-2,CASSQHVGEETQYF,TGTGCCAGCAGCCAACATGTGGGAGAAGAGACCCAGTACTTC
-,13,-,TRBJ1-1,TRBV6-5,CASSYSRGWKAFF,TGTGCCAGCAGTTACTCAAGGGGGTGGAAAGCTTTCTTT
TRBD1,14,-,TRBJ1-3,TRBV15,CATTLTGAGNTIYF,TGTGCCACCACCCTGACAGGGGCTGGAAACACCATATATTTT
-,14,-,TRBJ1-1,TRBV10-3,CAISGTGMDTEAFF,TGTGCCATCAGTGGGACGGGGATGGACACTGAAGCTTTCTTT
-,15,-,TRBJ2-2,TRBV7-2,CASSLTVRTTGELFF,TGTGCCAGCAGCTTAACCGTGAGAACCACCGGGGAGCTGTTTTTT
TRBD2,15,-,TRBJ2-4,TRBV5-6,CASSLLAGAKNIQYF,TGTGCCAGCAGCTTACTAGCGGGGGCCAAAAACATTCAGTACTTC
-,14,-,TRBJ2-7,TRBV5-1,CASSLGQARYEQYF,TGCGCCAGCAGCTTGGGACAGGCTCGCTACGAGCAGTACTTC
-,14,-,TRBJ2-3,TRBV5-1,CASSLVPSTDTQYF,TGCGCCAGCAGCTTGGTCCCTAGCACAGATACGCAGTATTTT
-,19,-,TRBJ2-6,TRBV30,CAWSREGSAGTAGANVLTF,TGTGCCTGGAGTCGGGAAGGCTCCGCGGGGACAGCTGGGGCCAACGTCCTGACTTTC
-,15,few,TRBJ2-1,TRBV7-6,CASSRVGGGNNEQFF,TGTGCCAGCAGCCGCGTGGGCGGGGGCAACAATGAGCAGTTCTTC
TRBD1,15,-,TRBJ2-1,TRBV2,CASSAGTARIHEQFF,TGTGCCAGCAGTGCCGGGACAGCAAGGATCCATGAGCAGTTCTTC
TRBD1,16,-,TRBJ2-5,TRBV2,CASSVDRGGGYETQYF,TGTGCCAGCAGTGTCGACAGGGGCGGAGGGTACGAGACCCAGTACTTC
-,15,-,TRBJ2-3,TRBV18,CASSSTEAGWDTQYF,TGTGCCAGCTCATCAACAGAGGCAGGGTGGGATACGCAGTATTTT
TRBD2,16,-,TRBJ2-3,TRBV6-1,CASSEAGGWATDTQYF,TGTGCCAGCAGTGAAGCGGGGGGGTGGGCCACAGATACGCAGTATTTT
TRBD2,15,-,TRBJ2-1,TRBV4-3,CASSQLAGPYNEQFF,TGCGCCAGCAGCCAACTAGCGGGGCCCTACAATGAGCAGTTCTTC
-,14,-,TRBJ1-4,TRBV10-3,CAISTGATNEKLFF,TGTGCCATCAGCACCGGGGCAACTAATGAAAAACTGTTTTTT
TRBD1,15,-,TRBJ1-6,TRBV28,CASSFRDRGYSPLHF,TGTGCCAGCAGTTTCCGGGACAGGGGGTACTCACCCCTCCACTTT
-,14,-,TRBJ1-1,TRBV6-2/TRBV6-3,CASSYQTENTEAFF,TGTGCCAGCAGTTACCAGACAGAGAACACTGAAGCTTTCTTT
-,16,-,TRBJ1-5,TRBV6-2/TRBV6-3,CASSALTPGAGQPQHF,TGTGCCAGCAGTGCACTCACCCCAGGGGCAGGTCAGCCCCAGCATTTT